One sample yielded the 9 T cell receptor beta chains listed below, sequenced in a study of identical twins. TCRdb redid the calling of the 5' RACE reads with MiXCR, one entry per CDR3 protein. The sample yields 350,000 to 400,000 distinct CDR3 sequences, approximately 8.8% seen once. The specimen was naive T cells sorted from blood. The source is a woman aged 50 to 65 in good health.

This clonotype was counted only a few times. The V and J genes are TRBV5-6 and TRBJ2-7; TRBD2 aligns across 8 bases. The V and J ends lost 8 bases and 1 base, in that order; junction bases with no gene match: 8. CDR3 length: 14 residues. Germline V lookup: CDR1 SGHDT, CDR2 YYEEEE. For the CDR3, the DNA is TGTGCCAGTGAGGCCGGGACTAGTTCCTACGAGCAGTACTTC. Protein sequence: CASEAGTSSYEQYF.

Many counts were recorded for this clonotype. The rearrangement uses TRBV21-1 and TRBJ1-5. TRBV21-1 constitutes a pseudogene. There are 15 residues in the CDR3. Written as DNA, the CDR3 is TGTGCCAGCACGTACAGAACGAGCAAAGATCAGCCCCAGCATTTT. It translates to CASTYRTSKDQPQHF.

V gene TRBV5-1 combines with J gene TRBJ2-7; 10 bases match TRBD2. Trimming removed 4 bases from V and 0 bases from J; junction bases left unmatched: 16. Germline CDR1 reads SGHRS; CDR2 reads YFSETQ. The CDR3 sequence is 19 residues long. CDR3 region: CASSPGTSVGTLRSYEQYV. The CDR3 DNA reads TGCGCCAGCAGCCCCGGGACTAGCGTGGGGACCCTGCGCTCCTACGAGCAGTACGTC.

This clonotype has only a few counts. This sequence joins TRBV20-1 and TRBJ2-1, with 9 bases matching TRBD2. The CDR3 runs to 13 residues. J gave up 9 bases and V 6 bases, and 9 bases lay outside the gene matches. The germline V gene has CDR1 DFQATT and CDR2 SNEGSKA (reference sequence). This CDR3 reads CSARGGLAGEQFF. In DNA form, the CDR3 reads TGCAGTGCCCGGGGGGGACTAGCCGGTGAGCAGTTCTTC.

This clonotype appeared many times. CDR3 bases: TGTGCCAGCAGTTTAGAGTTGGGGGAACAGTACTTC. Translating it yields CASSLELGEQYF. The V gene is TRBV12-3 or TRBV12-4, the J gene TRBJ2-7; the D gene could be TRBD1 or TRBD2 (5 bases each). Trimming left V 1 base short and J 10 bases short, with 11 bases between. The CDR3 sequence is 12 residues long.

A few counts support this clonotype. The CDR3 is CASSSTVTGELFF. CDR3 bases: TGTGCCAGCAGCTCGACCGTCACCGGGGAGCTGTTTTTT. The chain uses TRBV5-5 and TRBJ2-2; D gene unclear. CDR1 and CDR2 (germline): SGHKS, YYEKEE (reference sequence). With 3 bases removed from V and 4 bases from J, the gap between germline ends came to 7 bases. The CDR3 contains 13 residues.

This clonotype showed up many times. The chain carries TRBV29-1 and TRBJ2-1, with a possible D match to TRBD2 (6 bases). CDR1 and CDR2 from the germline V gene are SQVTM and ANQGSEA. Trimming removed 7 bases at V and 10 bases at J, with 17 bases between. CDR3 length: 12 amino acids. The CDR3 protein is CSEQPSSAEQFF. CDR3 nucleotide sequence: TGCAGCGAGCAACCCTCTAGCGCCGAGCAGTTCTTC.

This clonotype was detected only a few times. The rearrangement joins TRBV20-1 to TRBJ1-2; D not resolved. The V end was cut by 0 bases, the J end by 4 bases, with 9 bases between. The CDR3 has 13 residues. Germline CDR1 reads DFQATT; CDR2 reads SNEGSKA (reference sequence). The CDR3 loop reads CSARDGRVYGYTF. For the CDR3, the DNA is TGCAGTGCTAGAGATGGGCGGGTCTATGGCTACACCTTC.

In this sample, this clonotype turned up many times. The CDR3 DNA sequence: TGCAGTGCTAGGTCGAGTGAGGGACTAGCCAAAAACATTCAGTACTTC. Translation: CSARSSEGLAKNIQYF. V is TRBV20-1 and J is TRBJ2-4; maybe TRBD2 (6 bases). Germline V lookup: CDR1 DFQATT, CDR2 SNEGSKA (reference sequence). The CDR3 extends over 16 amino acids. V lost 3 bases to trimming and J lost 0 bases, with 15 bases between them.